This T cell receptor (beta chain) was observed in a study of T cells in Graves' hyperthyroidism and ophthalmopathy. Study-level points and caveats: Within blood appeared most thyroid clonotypes that had expanded above 0.001.

V was pared by 3 bases and J by 2 bases, with 11 bases between. The CDR3 has 13 residues. Germline CDR1 DFQATT, CDR2 SNEGSKA (reference sequence). Amplified regions were TCR beta CDR3 sequences from RNA transcripts. The TCR CDR3 was amplified in a first-round RT-PCR using the HTBI primer set. TCRdb passed the multiplex PCR reads through MiXCR, listing each CDR3 protein once. The table lists some 770,000 distinct CDR3 sequences, about 15% of them singletons. This clonotype has a count of ten or more. What it binds is unknown. The definition of stable Graves' hyperthyroidism was no ophthalmopathy progression within 18 months. Together with thyroid ultrasound, orbital computed tomography, serum thyroxine and TRAb, clinical symptoms were used for diagnoses.

This rearrangement joins TRBV20-1 to TRBJ2-7, with D hard to call. The receptor was isolated from a man aged 18 to 29 with Graves' hyperthyroidism. The sample was blood. The CDR3 DNA is TGCAGTGCTAGTTGGTTCCGGGCCTACGAGCAGTACTTC. Translation: CSASWFRAYEQYF.